A selection of T cell receptor beta chains follows, all from one sample in a study of regulatory T cells in long-lasting Graves disease. Each CDR3 protein gets one entry after TCRdb re-called the multiplex PCR reads with MiXCR. Of 450,000 or so distinct CDR3 sequences listed, 22% are singletons. The material was peripheral blood mononuclear cells (PBMCs), obtained when the disease was refractory, from a patient treated with antithyroid drugs. These receptors all stem from a female donor with Graves disease. CDR3s leave out the opening cysteine and the closing phenylalanine or tryptophan. D genes are given only for firm matches. Clone size is shown for a subset of rows, as once, few, many or a class of expanded clone.

J gene: TRBJ1-1
clone size: -
V gene: TRBV6-2/TRBV6-3
D gene: -
CDR3 protein: ASSYGHLNTEAF

J gene: TRBJ2-5
clone size: many
V gene: TRBV11-3
D gene: TRBD2
CDR3 protein: ASSLGTSDQETQY

J gene: TRBJ2-7
clone size: many
V gene: TRBV20-1
D gene: -
CDR3 protein: SAASLGREQY

J gene: TRBJ1-2
clone size: many
V gene: TRBV6-1
D gene: -
CDR3 protein: ASSEAGGRGYGYT

J gene: TRBJ1-1
clone size: -
V gene: TRBV12-3/TRBV12-4
D gene: -
CDR3 protein: ASSLEGGHTEAF

J gene: TRBJ1-5
clone size: few
V gene: TRBV20-1
D gene: -
CDR3 protein: SARDLGGTGDQPQH

J gene: TRBJ2-2
clone size: -
V gene: TRBV6-1
D gene: -
CDR3 protein: ASRDLSNTGELF

J gene: TRBJ2-2
clone size: few
V gene: TRBV9
D gene: TRBD2
CDR3 protein: ASSEGLAGHPNTGELF

J gene: TRBJ2-5
clone size: many
V gene: TRBV20-1
D gene: TRBD2
CDR3 protein: SAVSGGAGETQY

J gene: TRBJ2-5
clone size: few
V gene: TRBV11-2
D gene: TRBD1
CDR3 protein: ASSLDRTGGLFFKETQY

J gene: TRBJ2-5
clone size: few
V gene: TRBV6-9
D gene: -
CDR3 protein: ASSYPGSQETQY

J gene: TRBJ2-2
clone size: -
V gene: TRBV24-1
D gene: TRBD1
CDR3 protein: ATSDLGGQGLTGELF

J gene: TRBJ2-7
clone size: many
V gene: TRBV6-2/TRBV6-3
D gene: -
CDR3 protein: ASSEEAGHEQY

J gene: TRBJ1-5
clone size: -
V gene: TRBV10-3
D gene: -
CDR3 protein: AIRPDSNQPQH

J gene: TRBJ2-6
clone size: -
V gene: TRBV28
D gene: TRBD1
CDR3 protein: ASSFPTGTGNSGANVLT

J gene: TRBJ2-2
clone size: few
V gene: TRBV7-2
D gene: -
CDR3 protein: ASSSTLGGTGELF

J gene: TRBJ2-7
clone size: -
V gene: TRBV5-4
D gene: TRBD1
CDR3 protein: ASSLPRTGIGNEQY

J gene: TRBJ2-2
clone size: -
V gene: TRBV20-1
D gene: -
CDR3 protein: SAQPNTGELF

J gene: TRBJ2-7
clone size: -
V gene: TRBV3-1
D gene: -
CDR3 protein: ASSQEVRTAYEQY

J gene: TRBJ1-2
clone size: few
V gene: TRBV19
D gene: -
CDR3 protein: ASSPRPSYGYT

J gene: TRBJ1-4
clone size: few
V gene: TRBV18
D gene: TRBD1
CDR3 protein: ASSPNTGVDEKLF

J gene: TRBJ1-1
clone size: -
V gene: TRBV5-1
D gene: -
CDR3 protein: ASSPGGGNTEAF

J gene: TRBJ1-2
clone size: few
V gene: TRBV11-3
D gene: -
CDR3 protein: ASSLGSVYGYT

J gene: TRBJ2-2
clone size: many
V gene: TRBV29-1
D gene: TRBD1
CDR3 protein: SVFLRRDRVGAGELF

J gene: TRBJ2-5
clone size: many
V gene: TRBV20-1
D gene: -
CDR3 protein: SARDPGEATQY

J gene: TRBJ2-7
clone size: few
V gene: TRBV19
D gene: -
CDR3 protein: ASSIIFSYEQY

J gene: TRBJ1-5
clone size: many
V gene: TRBV6-1
D gene: -
CDR3 protein: ASSPQEHQPQH

J gene: TRBJ2-6
clone size: -
V gene: TRBV19
D gene: -
CDR3 protein: ASTAGGTGANVLT

J gene: TRBJ2-7
clone size: -
V gene: TRBV7-3
D gene: -
CDR3 protein: ASSPHPGDAYEQY

J gene: TRBJ1-1
clone size: once
V gene: TRBV14
D gene: -
CDR3 protein: ASSHQSTVGNTEAF

J gene: TRBJ2-1
clone size: -
V gene: TRBV20-1
D gene: TRBD2
CDR3 protein: SASGLAGNNEQF

J gene: TRBJ2-5
clone size: many
V gene: TRBV9
D gene: -
CDR3 protein: ASSVATRGPVQETQY

J gene: TRBJ1-5
clone size: -
V gene: TRBV9
D gene: -
CDR3 protein: ASSTMGASQPQH

J gene: TRBJ1-3
clone size: few
V gene: TRBV6-2/TRBV6-3
D gene: -
CDR3 protein: ASSSAGFLSGNTIY

J gene: TRBJ2-7
clone size: -
V gene: TRBV5-5
D gene: TRBD1
CDR3 protein: ASSFRDSNYEQY

J gene: TRBJ2-7
clone size: -
V gene: TRBV20-1
D gene: -
CDR3 protein: SAAPGTVSYEQY

J gene: TRBJ2-2
clone size: few
V gene: TRBV7-9
D gene: TRBD2
CDR3 protein: ASSLANDRLAGTGELF

J gene: TRBJ1-2
clone size: few
V gene: TRBV3-1
D gene: -
CDR3 protein: ASSQGFQPTYGYT

J gene: TRBJ1-4
clone size: many
V gene: TRBV7-2
D gene: -
CDR3 protein: ASSLRTPGKLF

J gene: TRBJ2-7
clone size: many
V gene: TRBV27
D gene: -
CDR3 protein: ASSLGPNYEQY

J gene: TRBJ1-1
clone size: many
V gene: TRBV27
D gene: -
CDR3 protein: ASSLPPNRIRVVVTEAF

J gene: TRBJ2-2
clone size: many
V gene: TRBV28
D gene: TRBD1
CDR3 protein: ATFAGQGGVTGELF

J gene: TRBJ2-5
clone size: -
V gene: TRBV5-6
D gene: -
CDR3 protein: ASSFAGAETQY